Reported below is one TCR beta chain. These data come from a study of cytotoxic CD8 clonotypes in ibrutinib-treated CLL. V dropped 2 bases and J dropped 5 bases, with 9 bases sitting between them. The CDR3 runs to 14 residues. Germline V gives CDR1 MNHNS, CDR2 SASEGT. The repertoire was sequenced with immunoSEQ multiplex PCR; TCRdb's copy has only in-frame clones and lacks some. The data contain 45,000 to 65,000 clones, roughly 83% of them singletons. This receptor was obtained from a human donor with chronic lymphocytic leukemia. This sequence joins TRBV6-1 and TRBJ1-4, with D possibly matching TRBD1 (6 bases). Sequences were derived from PBMCs, sampled after 24 months of ibrutinib treatment. The CDR3 DNA sequence: TGTGCCAGCAGTGAAATGACAGGCAATGAAAAACTGTTTTTT. Protein sequence: CASSEMTGNEKLFF.